These 2 T cell receptor beta chains were all obtained from the same sample, sequenced in a study of T cell responses to AZD1222 COVID-19 vaccine. Generated by immunoSEQ multiplex PCR, the TCRdb table keeps only in-frame clones and is missing some. In the table there are approximately 160,000 clones, less than 95% of which are singletons. Sample: peripheral blood, taken on day 0 of AZD1222 vaccination. The receptors come from an adult in good health.

The rearrangement joins TRBV18 to TRBJ1-5, with TRBD1 matching 7 bases. Germline V gene data show CDR1 as KGHSH and CDR2 as LQKENI. The CDR3 has 15 amino acids. The V segment lost 3 bases and the J segment 2 bases; nucleotides outside the gene matches: 4. The CDR3 DNA is TGTGCCAGCTCACCCTACAGGGGCGGCAATCAGCCCCAGCATTTT. Translated, it gives CASSPYRGGNQPQHF.

This clone was found a few times. The V and J genes are TRBV14 and TRBJ2-7; TRBD2 aligns across 7 bases. Germline assignment: CDR1 SGHDN and CDR2 FVKESK. V lost 5 bases, J lost 6 bases, and 4 bases stayed unmatched. CDR3 size: 12 residues. DNA of the CDR3: TGTGCCAGCAGCTGGGGGAGGGGCGAGCAGTACTTC. This encodes CASSWGRGEQYF.